The next 2 T cell receptor beta chains were all read from a single sample in a study of T cells after yellow fever vaccination. TCRdb passed the 5' RACE reads through MiXCR, listing each CDR3 protein once. Here the sample spans about 150,000 distinct CDR3 sequences, approximately 6.2% being singletons. Sample: CD4+ T cells sorted from PBMCs, taken on the day of the first yellow fever vaccination. The receptors here all came from a man aged 18 to 30 who received the YFV17D yellow fever vaccine.

The sample holds a few counts of this clonotype. The V and J genes are TRBV10-3 and TRBJ2-7, with D perhaps matching TRBD2 (6 bases). Germline lookup yields CDR1 ENHRY and CDR2 SYGVKD. The CDR3 extends over 12 amino acids. V was clipped by 10 bases and J by 3 bases, with 13 bases between them. DNA of the CDR3: TGTGCCACGAGGCGGGACTTCTACGAGCAGTACGTC. It specifies CATRRDFYEQYV.

Of note for this clonotype: One end of the junction does not line up with germline, which may come from a read error. This chain uses TRBV10-2 with TRBJ1-5, with D uncertain. The CDR3 loop spans 14 amino acids. The V gene's germline CDR1 is WSHSY and CDR2 SAAADI. CDR3 amino acids: CASSENGNKQPHHF. The DNA of the CDR3 is TGCGCCAGCAGTGAGAACGGAAACAAACAGCCCCATCATTTT.